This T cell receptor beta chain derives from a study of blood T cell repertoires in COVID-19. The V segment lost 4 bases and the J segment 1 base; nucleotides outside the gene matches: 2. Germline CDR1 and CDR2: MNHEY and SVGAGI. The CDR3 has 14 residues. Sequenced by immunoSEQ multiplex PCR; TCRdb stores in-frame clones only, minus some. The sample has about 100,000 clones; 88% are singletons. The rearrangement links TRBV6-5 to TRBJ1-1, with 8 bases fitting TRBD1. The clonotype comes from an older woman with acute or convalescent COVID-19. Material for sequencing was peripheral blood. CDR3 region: CASSFGQGNTEAFF. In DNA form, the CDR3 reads TGTGCCAGCAGTTTCGGACAGGGGAACACTGAAGCTTTCTTT.